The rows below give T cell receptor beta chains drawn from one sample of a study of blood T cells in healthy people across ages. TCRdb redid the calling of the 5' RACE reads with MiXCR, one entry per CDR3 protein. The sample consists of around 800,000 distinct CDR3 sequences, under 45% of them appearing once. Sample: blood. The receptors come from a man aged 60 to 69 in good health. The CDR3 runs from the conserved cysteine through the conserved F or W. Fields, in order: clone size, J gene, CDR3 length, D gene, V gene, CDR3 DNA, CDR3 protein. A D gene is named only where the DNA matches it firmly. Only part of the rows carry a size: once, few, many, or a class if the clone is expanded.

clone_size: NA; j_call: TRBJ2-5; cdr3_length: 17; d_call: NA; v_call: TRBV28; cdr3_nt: TGTGCCAGCAGTTTATACAGGGAGGTGGGCAACCAAGAGACCCAGTACTTC; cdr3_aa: CASSLYREVGNQETQYF
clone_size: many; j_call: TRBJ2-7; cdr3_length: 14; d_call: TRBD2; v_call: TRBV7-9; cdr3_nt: TGTGCCAGCAGCTCGGGACTAGCAGGTTACGAGCAGTACTTC; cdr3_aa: CASSSGLAGYEQYF
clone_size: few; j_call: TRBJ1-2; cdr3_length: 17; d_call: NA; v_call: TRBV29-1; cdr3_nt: TGCAGCGTTATGACGGACAGCGCCTCTCTAGCTAACTATGGCTACACCTTC; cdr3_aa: CSVMTDSASLANYGYTF
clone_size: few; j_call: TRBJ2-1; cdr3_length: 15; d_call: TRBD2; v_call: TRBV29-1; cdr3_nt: TGCAGCGTTAGACTAGCGGGGGCGTTCTACAATGAGCAGTTCTTC; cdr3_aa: CSVRLAGAFYNEQFF
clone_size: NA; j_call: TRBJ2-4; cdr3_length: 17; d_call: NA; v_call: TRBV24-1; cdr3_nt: TGTGCCACCAGTGATTCACGGACAAGGTCCGACGGAAACATTCAGTACTTC; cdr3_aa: CATSDSRTRSDGNIQYF
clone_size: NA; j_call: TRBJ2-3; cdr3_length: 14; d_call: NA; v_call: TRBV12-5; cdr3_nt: TGTGCTAGTGGTTTAACCACTAGCACAGATACGCAGTATTTT; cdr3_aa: CASGLTTSTDTQYF
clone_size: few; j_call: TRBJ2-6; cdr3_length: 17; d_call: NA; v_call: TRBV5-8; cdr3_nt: TGTGCCAGCAGCTTCAAGTCTCTGCACTCTGGGGCCAACGTCCTGACTTTC; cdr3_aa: CASSFKSLHSGANVLTF
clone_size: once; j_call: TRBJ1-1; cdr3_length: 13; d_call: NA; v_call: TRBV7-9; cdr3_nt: TGTGCCGGGTCCGGGCCGGGGAACACTGAAGCTTTCTTT; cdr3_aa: CAGSGPGNTEAFF
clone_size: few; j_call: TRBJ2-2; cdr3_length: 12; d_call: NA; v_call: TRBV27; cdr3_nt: TGTGCCAGCAGTTTTTACACCGGGGAGCTGTTTTTT; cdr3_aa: CASSFYTGELFF
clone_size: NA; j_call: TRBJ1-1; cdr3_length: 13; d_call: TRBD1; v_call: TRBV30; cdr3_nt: TGTGCCTGGAGACAGGGGTTGAACACTGAAGCTTTCTTT; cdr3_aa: CAWRQGLNTEAFF
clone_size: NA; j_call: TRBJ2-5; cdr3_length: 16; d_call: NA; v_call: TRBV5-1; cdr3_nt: TGCGCCAGCAGCTTGGCCTTATTAGGGTTGGGAGAGACCCAGTACTTC; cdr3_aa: CASSLALLGLGETQYF
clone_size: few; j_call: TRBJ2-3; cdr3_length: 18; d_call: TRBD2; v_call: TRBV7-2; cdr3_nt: TGTGCCAGCAGCTTAAGACCCCCTGGCGGGGGGGCCGAAGATACGCAGTATTTT; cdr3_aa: CASSLRPPGGGAEDTQYF
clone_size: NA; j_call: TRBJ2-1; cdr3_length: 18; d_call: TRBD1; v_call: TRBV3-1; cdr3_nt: TGTGCCAGCAGCCAAGATCCCCGGGACAGGGATTCTTACAATGAGCAGTTCTTC; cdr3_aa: CASSQDPRDRDSYNEQFF
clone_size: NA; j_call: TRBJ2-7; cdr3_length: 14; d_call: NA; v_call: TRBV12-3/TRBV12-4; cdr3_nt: TGTGCCAGCAGGCGGGACGGAGTATCCTACGAGCAGTACTTC; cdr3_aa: CASRRDGVSYEQYF
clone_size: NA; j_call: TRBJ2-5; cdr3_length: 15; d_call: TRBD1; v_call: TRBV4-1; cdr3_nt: TGCGCCAGCAGCCCGCACAGGGGACGGAGCGAGACCCAGTACTTC; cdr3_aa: CASSPHRGRSETQYF
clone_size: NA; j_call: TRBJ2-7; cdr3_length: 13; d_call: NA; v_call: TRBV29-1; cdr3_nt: TGCAGCGTTGGACCCGTCCCGTCCGGCGAGCAGTACTTC; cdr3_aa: CSVGPVPSGEQYF
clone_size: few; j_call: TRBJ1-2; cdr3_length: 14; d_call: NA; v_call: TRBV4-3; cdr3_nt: TGCGCCAGCAGCCAAGATCTACCGATTCAGGGCTACACCTTC; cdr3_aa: CASSQDLPIQGYTF
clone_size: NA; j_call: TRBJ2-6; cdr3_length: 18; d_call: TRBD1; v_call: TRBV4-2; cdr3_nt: TGTGCCAGCAGCCAAGAGGGGACAGGGCCTTCTGGGGCCAACGTCCTGACTTTC; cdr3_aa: CASSQEGTGPSGANVLTF
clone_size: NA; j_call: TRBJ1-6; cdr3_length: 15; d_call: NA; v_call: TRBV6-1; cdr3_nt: TGTGCCAGCAGCCTTCACGCGTGGAGAAATTCACCCCTCCACTTT; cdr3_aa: CASSLHAWRNSPLHF
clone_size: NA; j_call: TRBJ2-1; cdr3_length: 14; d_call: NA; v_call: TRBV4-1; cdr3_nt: TGCGCCAGCAGGAGCGCGGTCTCCTACAATGCGCAGTTCTTC; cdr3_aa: CASRSAVSYNAQFF
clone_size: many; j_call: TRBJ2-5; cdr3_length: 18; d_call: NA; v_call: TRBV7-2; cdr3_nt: TGTGCCAGCAGCCCCGAATTTTTTCCGGGATCCAGAAAAGAGACCCAGTACTTC; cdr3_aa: CASSPEFFPGSRKETQYF
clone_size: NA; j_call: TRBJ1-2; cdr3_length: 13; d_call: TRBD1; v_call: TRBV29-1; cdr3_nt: TGCAGCGTTGGTGAAGGGGGCTGGTATGGCTACACCTTC; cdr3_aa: CSVGEGGWYGYTF
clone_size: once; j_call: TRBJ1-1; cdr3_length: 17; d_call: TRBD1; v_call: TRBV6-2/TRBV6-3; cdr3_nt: TGTGCCAGCAGTTACACTCCCCGGGACAGCGGCAACACTGAAGCTTTCTTT; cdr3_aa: CASSYTPRDSGNTEAFF
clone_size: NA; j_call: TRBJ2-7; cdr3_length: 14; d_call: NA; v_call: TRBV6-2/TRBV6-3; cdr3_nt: TGTGCCAGCACCATCGGGACACCCGTCTACGAGCAGTACTTC; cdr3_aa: CASTIGTPVYEQYF
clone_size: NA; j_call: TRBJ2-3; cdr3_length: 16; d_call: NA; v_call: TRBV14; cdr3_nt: TGTGCCAGCAGCCCCTATACAGGGAATCCCACAGATACGCAGTATTTT; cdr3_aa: CASSPYTGNPTDTQYF
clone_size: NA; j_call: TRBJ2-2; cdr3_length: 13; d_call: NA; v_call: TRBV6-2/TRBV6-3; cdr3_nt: TGTGCCAGCAGTTACTTCGCCGGCGGGGAGCTGTTTTTT; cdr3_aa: CASSYFAGGELFF
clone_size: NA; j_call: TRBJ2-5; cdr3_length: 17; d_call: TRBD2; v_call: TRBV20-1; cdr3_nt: TGCAGTGCTAGGCGAGACGGAGTAGCGGGGGAACAAGAGACCCAGTACTTC; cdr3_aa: CSARRDGVAGEQETQYF
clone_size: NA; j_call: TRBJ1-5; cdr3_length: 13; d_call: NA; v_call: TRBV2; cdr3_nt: TGTGCCAGCAGTGCAGGGCGGAATCAGCCCCAGCATTTT; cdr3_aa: CASSAGRNQPQHF
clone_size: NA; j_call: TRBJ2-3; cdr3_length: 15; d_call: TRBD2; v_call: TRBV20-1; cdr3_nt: TGCAGTGCTAGAGTGCGGGGGGCGTCCACAGATACGCAGTATTTT; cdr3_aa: CSARVRGASTDTQYF
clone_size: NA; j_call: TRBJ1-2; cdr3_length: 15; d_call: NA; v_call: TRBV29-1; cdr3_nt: TGCAGCGTTGAAATTTTGATGGGACCTAACTATGGCTACACCTTC; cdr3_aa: CSVEILMGPNYGYTF
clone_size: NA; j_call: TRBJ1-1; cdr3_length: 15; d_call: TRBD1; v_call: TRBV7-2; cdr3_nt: TGTGCCAGCAGCTTACACAACTCAGGGGGCACTGAAGCTTTCTTT; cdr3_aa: CASSLHNSGGTEAFF
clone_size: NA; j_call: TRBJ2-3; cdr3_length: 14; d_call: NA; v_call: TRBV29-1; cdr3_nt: TGCAGCGTTGTGGGGCCCCTGGGCACAGATACGCAGTATTTT; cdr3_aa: CSVVGPLGTDTQYF